The clone carrying this T cell receptor beta chain was seen a few times. No antigen is known for it. The sample comes from a study of cytomegalovirus exposure and HLA in healthy donors. The ends were cut back, 4 bases at V and 4 bases at J, with 8 bases in the middle. The CDR3 has 12 amino acids. From germline, CDR1 is SGHTA and CDR2 FQGNSA. Broader study findings: Some segments of the V type, notably TRBV6-2 and TRBV6-3, were excluded as indistinguishable. Previous analysis showed most TCR beta V segments were productive about 90% or about 30% of the time. Links to common viral pathogens appeared, in a later analysis, for several of the most significant clusters.

Despite likely unrecorded immune exposures, the donors were nominally healthy at the time of sampling. A multiplex PCR was run with 60 Vbeta primers and 13 Jbeta primers. Data came from immunoSEQ multiplex PCR; TCRdb stores just in-frame clones and leaves some out. Among 120,000 or so clones, 75% to 85% were seen once, and the ten largest hold 1%. The chain is built from TRBV7-2 and TRBJ2-7; maybe TRBD1 (6 bases). Sequencing was performed on PBMCs. This TCR derives from a man aged 40-50 years in good health and CMV-seronegative. The chain's CDR3 is CASSSQGYEQYF. Here the CDR3 DNA reads TGTGCCAGCAGCTCACAGGGATACGAGCAGTACTTC. Using reference TRBV7-2 and TRBJ2-7 for the parts outside the CDR3, the full variable domain is GAGVSQSPSNKVTEKGKDVELRCDPISGHTALYWYRQSLGQGLEFLIYFQGNSAPDKSGLPSDRFSAERTGGSVSTLTIQRTQQEDSAVYLCASSSQGYEQYFGPGTRLTVT.